These 17 T cell receptor beta chains came from one sample sequenced in a study of response to subunit inactivated influenza vaccine. TCRdb ran MiXCR on the RT-PCR reads and lists one entry per CDR3 protein. The sample lists about 780,000 distinct CDR3 sequences; about 18% were seen once. The sample was PBMCs from blood, taken around 5 days after vaccination. These receptors were taken from a man in his fifties who received an inactivated influenza vaccine.

The chain uses TRBV10-3 and TRBJ2-7; 8 bases are a match to TRBD1. V dropped 8 bases and J dropped 6; count of bases not matched to a gene: 6. This CDR3 region has 12 residues. Germline V gene lookup returns CDR1 ENHRY and CDR2 SYGVKD. This chain's CDR3 is CAIHGQGGEQYF. In DNA, the CDR3 is TGTGCCATCCATGGACAGGGCGGCGAGCAGTACTTC.

This chain joins TRBV6-5 and TRBJ2-1, with 8 nucleotides matching TRBD2. The junction had 14 bases not matched to a gene; V was cut back by 4 bases and J by 9 bases. CDR3 length: 16 residues. Looked up from germline, CDR1 is MNHEY and CDR2 is SVGAGI. The CDR3 DNA follows: TGTGCCAGCAGTTCCCCGGGGGGGCGCCAGCCCGGTGAGCAGTTCTTC. It translates to CASSSPGGRQPGEQFF.

The chain couples TRBV6-5 to TRBJ2-7, with D possibly called TRBD1 or TRBD2 (5 bases each). In germline, CDR1 is MNHEY, CDR2 SVGAGI. V gave up 2 bases and J gave up 1 base, with 9 bases separating them. CDR3 size: 14 residues. The DNA of the CDR3 is TGTGCCAGCAGTTACCAGGGAGTATCCTACGAGCAGTACTTC. Translation: CASSYQGVSYEQYF.

The chain employs TRBV4-2 and TRBJ2-7; 7 nucleotides match TRBD1. The trim removed 4 bases at V and 4 bases at J, leaving 7 bases unmatched. Germline V CDR1 and CDR2: LGHNA, YNFKEQ. This CDR3 has 14 residues. Here the CDR3 DNA reads TGTGCCAGCAGCCCCACCTCGACAGGGTACGAGCAGTACTTC. Its translation: CASSPTSTGYEQYF.

The V gene is TRBV28, the J gene TRBJ1-5; 9 positions match TRBD1. This CDR3 is 15 amino acids long. From germline, CDR1 is MDHEN and CDR2 SYDVKM. J gave up 3 bases and V 6 bases, and 6 bases lay outside the gene matches. The CDR3 sequence is CASRAGTGNNQPQHF. DNA of the CDR3: TGTGCCAGCAGGGCCGGGACAGGGAACAATCAGCCCCAGCATTTT.

V usage is TRBV24-1 and J usage is TRBJ2-1, with 7 positions matching TRBD1. V dropped 7 bases and J dropped 2; count of bases not matched to a gene: 4. Germline lookup yields CDR1 KGHDR and CDR2 SFDVKD. This CDR3 is built from 14 residues. As DNA, the CDR3 is TGTGCCACCAGGGGGGACAGTACCTACAATGAGCAGTTCTTC. Its translation is CATRGDSTYNEQFF.

The rearrangement joins TRBV12-3 or TRBV12-4 to TRBJ2-1; a weak D match, TRBD2 (5 bases). Trimming removed 6 bases at V and 4 bases at J, with 10 bases between. The length of the CDR3 is 13 residues. The CDR3 nucleotides are TGTGCCAGCAGGAGGGTAGAATACAATGAGCAGTTCTTC. Residues: CASRRVEYNEQFF.

The chain carries TRBV10-3 and TRBJ2-4; D is undetermined. V was clipped by 5 bases and J by 5 bases, with 10 bases between them. CDR1 is ENHRY, CDR2 SYGVKD, per germline. This CDR3 spans 13 amino acids. CDR3 region: CAISRGPENIQYF. The CDR3 DNA sequence: TGTGCCATCAGTCGCGGACCAGAAAACATTCAGTACTTC.

This clonotype was recorded a few times. The genes are TRBV12-3 or TRBV12-4 and TRBJ1-1; unclear D gene. Trimming removed 1 base at V and 6 bases at J, with 9 bases between. The CDR3 covers 13 residues. The chain's CDR3 is CASSLGASAEAFF. The CDR3, as DNA: TGTGCCAGCAGTTTAGGAGCTAGCGCTGAAGCTTTCTTT.

This clonotype showed up many times. The chain recombines TRBV7-9 with TRBJ1-2; no clear D. The CDR3 extends over 13 amino acids. V lost 5 bases and J lost 6, with 13 bases in between. From germline, CDR1 is SEHNR and CDR2 FQNEAQ (reference sequence). The CDR3 here is CASSLRGGDGYTF. For the CDR3, the DNA is TGTGCCAGCAGCCTCCGAGGCGGGGATGGCTACACCTTC. The whole variable domain, remainder taken from reference TRBV7-9 and TRBJ1-2, is DTGVSQNPRHKITKRGQNVTFRCDPISEHNRLYWYRQTLGQGPEFLTYFQNEAQLEKSRLLSDRFSAERPKGSFSTLEIQRTEQGDSAMYLCASSLRGGDGYTFGSGTRLTVV.

A few counts support this clonotype. The CDR3 nucleotides are TGTGCCAGCAGTTATTATCCAGGGATCAGCTCCTACAATGAGCAGTTCTTC. Its protein product is CASSYYPGISSYNEQFF. The rearrangement uses TRBV12-3 or TRBV12-4 and TRBJ2-1; a possible D gene is TRBD1 (5 bases). The CDR3 is 17 amino acids. V lost 4 bases and J lost 0, with 16 bases in between.

This clonotype was detected only a few times. This rearrangement joins TRBV18 to TRBJ1-2, with D unclear. CDR3 size: 13 residues. Germline-derived CDR1 and CDR2 are KGHSH and LQKENI. Trimming pared 0 bases from V and 3 bases from J, leaving 5 bases between. CDR3 loop: CASSPPADYGYTF. The CDR3 region has the DNA TGTGCCAGCTCACCACCGGCAGACTATGGCTACACCTTC.

The V call is TRBV6-5, the J call TRBJ1-2; tentatively, D is TRBD1 (5 bases). V gave up 2 bases and J gave up 6 bases, with 19 bases separating them. The CDR3 contains 16 residues. Germline lookup yields CDR1 MNHEY and CDR2 SVGAGI. The DNA for the CDR3 is TGTGCCAGCAGTTACCCCCAGACGCCAGGGTCCCATGGCTACACCTTC. Its protein is CASSYPQTPGSHGYTF.

The chain uses TRBV10-3 and TRBJ1-1; no definite D call. Looked up from germline, CDR1 is ENHRY and CDR2 is SYGVKD. V was clipped by 3 bases and J by 4 bases, with 6 bases between them. This CDR3 comprises 12 residues. Here the CDR3 DNA reads TGTGCCATCAGTGAATGGGCCACTGAAGCTTTCTTT. It codes for CAISEWATEAFF.

This clonotype was counted many times. The V and J genes are TRBV12-3 or TRBV12-4 and TRBJ1-5; unclear D gene. Trimming pared 1 base from V and 6 bases from J, leaving 13 bases between. The CDR3 loop spans 15 amino acids. CDR3 DNA sequence: TGTGCCAGCAGTTTAGGACTGGGCAGAGTTCAGCCCCAGCATTTT. This translates into CASSLGLGRVQPQHF.

The rearrangement links TRBV4-2 to TRBJ2-1; 10 bases agree with TRBD2. After removal of 0 bases from V and 7 bases from J, the junction contained 3 bases not matched to a gene. The CDR3 is made up of 15 amino acids. Germline V CDR1 and CDR2: LGHNA, YNFKEQ. Here the CDR3 DNA reads TGTGCCAGCAGCCAAGAACCGGGACTAGCGAATGAGCAGTTCTTC. It specifies CASSQEPGLANEQFF.

The table lists this clonotype with a few counts. The genes are TRBV9 and TRBJ2-7; D gene ambiguous. Germline CDR1 and CDR2: SGDLS and YYNGEE. Trimming took off 1 base at V and 6 bases at J, with 8 bases between the two ends. This CDR3 is 12 amino acids long. DNA for the CDR3: TGTGCCAGCAGCGTAAGGGCAGGCGAGCAGTACTTC. Its translation: CASSVRAGEQYF.